The 23 T cell receptor beta chains reported below all come from one sample, sequenced in a study of identical twins. One entry per CDR3 protein, called by TCRdb with MiXCR from the 5' RACE reads. The sample lists nearly 650,000 distinct CDR3 sequences, about 7.1% occurring once. The sample was also linked to a second study, of yellow fever vaccine responses in identical twins.

Sequenced sample: PBMCs. Receptor source: a woman younger than 30 in good health.

The sample holds a few counts of this clonotype. The chain couples TRBV12-5 to TRBJ1-2; 7 bases line up with TRBD1. This CDR3 spans 12 amino acids. V shed 1 base and J 8 bases; nucleotides not matched to a gene: 1. Germline V lookup: CDR1 LGHNT, CDR2 FRNRAP. CDR3 coding DNA: TGTGCTAGTGGTTTGGAGGGGGCCGGCTACACCTTC. Translated, it gives CASGLEGAGYTF.

This clonotype showed up many times. This chain links TRBV5-5 with TRBJ2-2; no clear D. V was cut by 0 bases and J by 6 bases, with 12 bases left in between. The CDR3 is made up of 15 amino acids. Germline V gene data show CDR1 as SGHKS and CDR2 as YYEKEE (reference sequence). CDR3 residues: CASSLASDRSGELFF. In nucleotides, the CDR3 is TGTGCCAGCAGCTTGGCAAGCGATCGGTCCGGGGAGCTGTTTTTT.

This clonotype was observed a handful of times. J is TRBJ1-5 and V is TRBV6-4; D possibly corresponds to TRBD1 (6 bases). Germline CDR1 MRHNA, CDR2 SNTAGT. CDR3 size: 15 residues. Trimming stripped 4 bases from V and 7 bases from J, with 17 bases between. CDR3 residues: CASSALPGGHQPQHF. In DNA, the CDR3 is TGTGCCAGCAGTGCCCTTCCGGGGGGGCACCAGCCCCAGCATTTT.

The V and J genes are TRBV29-1 and TRBJ2-1, with TRBD2 matching over 9 bases. The CDR3 spans 12 residues. J was trimmed by 7 bases and V by 8 bases; bases with no gene match: 6. Germline V lookup: CDR1 SQVTM, CDR2 ANQGSEA. DNA for the CDR3: TGCAGCTTAGCGGGAGTGGGGAATGAGCAGTTCTTC. The encoded protein is CSLAGVGNEQFF.

This clonotype occurred a few times. The genes are TRBV2 and TRBJ2-5, with TRBD1 matching over 7 bases. The V gene end was trimmed by 5 bases and the J gene end by 2 bases; junction bases not matched to a gene: 8. Per germline, CDR1 SNHLY and CDR2 FYNNEI. The CDR3 loop spans 15 amino acids. CDR3: CASSPPGQEQETQYF. The CDR3 bases are TGTGCCAGCAGTCCCCCAGGACAGGAACAAGAGACCCAGTACTTC.

This clonotype showed up many times. The V call is TRBV7-9, the J call TRBJ1-5, with TRBD1 matching over 8 bases. V gave up 5 bases and J gave up 6 bases; unmatched junction bases: 6. CDR1 is SEHNR, CDR2 FQNEAQ, per germline (reference sequence). CDR3 length: 14 residues. This CDR3 is CASSQQGDGQPQHF. CDR3 DNA sequence: TGTGCCAGCAGCCAACAGGGGGATGGTCAGCCCCAGCATTTT.

The rearrangement links TRBV20-1 to TRBJ2-6, with a possible D match to TRBD2 (5 bases). CDR1 and CDR2 from the germline V gene are DFQATT and SNEGSKA (reference sequence). The CDR3 length is 19 residues. Trimming pared 5 bases from V and 4 bases from J, leaving 27 bases between. CDR3: CSASPLASGYQSGANVLTF. Here the CDR3 DNA reads TGCAGTGCTTCCCCCCTAGCTTCGGGGTATCAGTCAGGGGCCAACGTCCTGACTTTC.

This rearrangement joins TRBV7-9 to TRBJ1-1; D is possibly TRBD1 (5 bases). V lost 4 bases, J lost 1 base, and 19 bases lay in between. CDR3 length: 17 amino acids. Germline V gives CDR1 SEHNR, CDR2 FQNEAQ (reference sequence). CDR3 loop: CASSSKPLGRPNTEAFF. CDR3 DNA sequence: TGTGCCAGCAGCTCAAAACCCCTGGGACGGCCGAACACTGAAGCTTTCTTT.

This chain uses TRBV10-3 with TRBJ2-3; a weak D match, TRBD1 (5 bases). Trimming stripped 4 bases from V and 2 bases from J, with 7 bases between. Germline V lookup: CDR1 ENHRY, CDR2 SYGVKD. CDR3 length equals 13 residues. The CDR3 DNA follows: TGTGCCATCAGTGTAGGGGCCACAGATACGCAGTATTTT. Protein: CAISVGATDTQYF.

In its sample, this clonotype was seen a few times. This chain links TRBV20-1 with TRBJ2-1; 8 nucleotides align to TRBD1. This CDR3 is 17 amino acids long. From germline, CDR1 is DFQATT and CDR2 SNEGSKA (reference sequence). With V trimmed by 0 bases and J by 7 bases, 14 bases remained unmatched. CDR3 nucleotide sequence: TGCAGTGCTAGAGATCCCAGGGGCAGGGGGCTAGGGAATGAGCAGTTCTTC. It translates to CSARDPRGRGLGNEQFF.

This clonotype occurred many times. This chain links TRBV5-1 with TRBJ1-1; D is ambiguous. The CDR3 extends over 14 amino acids. The germline gives CDR1 SGHRS, CDR2 YFSETQ. The V end lost 4 bases, the J end lost 4 bases, and 14 bases lay between the germline ends. This CDR3 reads CASSTRPSGTEAFF. The CDR3 coding sequence is TGCGCCAGCAGCACACGTCCCTCAGGCACTGAAGCTTTCTTT.

J is TRBJ1-4 and V is TRBV2, with a tentative D call TRBD1 (5 bases). Deletions cut 2 bases from V and 4 bases from J, with 20 bases between. CDR1 is SNHLY, CDR2 FYNNEI, per germline. The CDR3 loop spans 18 amino acids. CDR3 DNA: TGTGCCAGCAGTGAACCTGGTCGGGGCGGAAATGTTAATGAAAAACTGTTTTTT. It encodes CASSEPGRGGNVNEKLFF.

The J gene is TRBJ2-3, the V gene TRBV20-1; 7 bases line up with TRBD2. The CDR3 extends over 15 amino acids. After removal of 0 bases from V and 6 bases from J, the junction contained 9 bases not matched to a gene. The V gene's germline CDR1 is DFQATT and CDR2 SNEGSKA (reference sequence). DNA of the CDR3: TGCAGTGCTAGAGATGAGGGAGGGCCTTTCGATACGCAGTATTTT. Translating it yields CSARDEGGPFDTQYF.

This clonotype was counted ten times or more. The rearrangement joins TRBV5-1 to TRBJ1-1, with TRBD1 matching 10 bases. The J segment lost 1 base and the V segment lost 5 bases, leaving 8 bases of the junction unmatched. Germline V lookup: CDR1 SGHRS, CDR2 YFSETQ. The CDR3 sequence is 16 residues long. The CDR3 loop reads CASRSGTGARNTEAFF. For the CDR3, the DNA is TGCGCCAGCAGATCCGGGACAGGGGCCAGGAACACTGAAGCTTTCTTT.

This clonotype was recorded many times. The V call is TRBV3-1, the J call TRBJ2-1; TRBD2 agrees at 9 bases. Trimming cost V 2 bases and J 4 bases; bases outside gene matches: 3. CDR1 and CDR2 from the germline V gene are LGHDT and YNNKEL (reference sequence). CDR3 length: 15 residues. The CDR3 here is CASSQTLAGYNEQFF. The CDR3 DNA reads TGTGCCAGCAGCCAAACCCTAGCGGGGTACAATGAGCAGTTCTTC.

This clonotype was counted a few times. The chain links TRBV20-1 to TRBJ2-1; D unresolved. CDR3 length: 12 amino acids. Trimming took off 4 bases at V and 6 bases at J, with 10 bases between the two ends. Germline assignment: CDR1 DFQATT and CDR2 SNEGSKA (reference sequence). The CDR3 here is CSATTGVNEQFF. The DNA for the CDR3 is TGCAGTGCTACCACCGGAGTCAATGAGCAGTTCTTC.

Ten or more counts support this clonotype. The chain carries TRBV28 and TRBJ1-4; no firm D call. Germline V gene data show CDR1 as MDHEN and CDR2 as SYDVKM. V was pared by 7 bases and J by 5 bases, with 11 bases between. This CDR3 is built from 13 residues. CDR3 nucleotide sequence: TGTGCCAGCACGACGCAACCGAATGAAAAACTGTTTTTT. Residues: CASTTQPNEKLFF.

In its sample, this clonotype was seen a few times. The genes are TRBV29-1 and TRBJ2-5; no definite D call. In germline, CDR1 is SQVTM, CDR2 ANQGSEA. V was cut by 4 bases and J by 5 bases, with 8 bases left in between. The length of the CDR3 is 11 residues. Here the CDR3 DNA reads TGCAGCGTTGGGGCTGGTGAGACCCAGTACTTC. This sequence encodes CSVGAGETQYF.

This clonotype was recorded at least ten times. The V and J genes are TRBV7-7 and TRBJ2-5; D uncertain. V shed 7 bases and J shed 4 bases, with 10 bases lying between them. This CDR3 has 12 residues. Germline loops: CDR1 SSHAT, CDR2 FNYEAQ (reference sequence). The CDR3 coding sequence is TGTGCCAGCACCCCCCGAGGAGAGACCCAGTACTTC. The encoded protein is CASTPRGETQYF.

This clonotype was recorded a few times. This chain connects TRBV7-9 to TRBJ2-5; TRBD2 aligns across 9 bases. There are 15 residues in the CDR3. Germline V gene lookup returns CDR1 SEHNR and CDR2 FQNEAQ (reference sequence). V lost 0 bases and J lost 5; bases outside the gene matches: 4. CDR3 sequence: CASSLASGGFETQYF. The CDR3 coding sequence is TGTGCCAGCAGCTTAGCTAGCGGGGGTTTTGAGACCCAGTACTTC.

The chain carries TRBV19 and TRBJ2-5, with 8 bases lining up with TRBD1. The germline V gene encodes CDR1 LNHDA and CDR2 SQIVND (reference sequence). Unmatched junction bases numbered 12, after V lost 4 bases and J lost 5 bases. CDR3 size: 16 residues. CDR3 amino acids: CASSTNRGSKRETQYF. As DNA, the CDR3 is TGTGCCAGTAGTACGAACAGGGGGTCCAAGAGGGAGACCCAGTACTTC. Full variable domain (remainder filled in from reference TRBV19 and TRBJ2-5): DGGITQSPKYLFRKEGQNVTLSCEQNLNHDAMYWYRQDPGQGLRLIYYSQIVNDFQKGDIAEGYSVSREKKESFPLTVTSAQKNPTAFYLCASSTNRGSKRETQYFGPGTRLLVL.

This clonotype has a handful of counts. V is TRBV20-1 and J is TRBJ2-1, with 11 bases that match TRBD2. V lost 1 base, J lost 0 bases, and 14 bases stayed unmatched. The germline gives CDR1 DFQATT, CDR2 SNEGSKA (reference sequence). This CDR3 comprises 20 residues. This CDR3 is CSARGGEGTSGLLSYNEQFF. CDR3 DNA sequence: TGCAGTGCTAGAGGAGGGGAGGGGACTAGCGGCTTACTCTCCTACAATGAGCAGTTCTTC.

The rearrangement joins TRBV9 to TRBJ2-3; D is uncertain. V lost 0 bases and J 1 base, leaving 12 bases between the germline ends. Germline CDR1 is SGDLS and CDR2 is YYNGEE. The CDR3 runs to 16 residues. This CDR3 is CASSVVGNEGTDTQYF. The CDR3 bases are TGTGCCAGCAGCGTAGTTGGGAATGAAGGCACAGATACGCAGTATTTT. The full variable domain, completed using reference TRBV9 and TRBJ2-3, is DSGVTQTPKHLITATGQRVTLRCSPRSGDLSVYWYQQSLDQGLQFLIQYYNGEERAKGNILERFSAQQFPDLHSELNLSSLELGDSALYFCASSVVGNEGTDTQYFGPGTRLTVL.